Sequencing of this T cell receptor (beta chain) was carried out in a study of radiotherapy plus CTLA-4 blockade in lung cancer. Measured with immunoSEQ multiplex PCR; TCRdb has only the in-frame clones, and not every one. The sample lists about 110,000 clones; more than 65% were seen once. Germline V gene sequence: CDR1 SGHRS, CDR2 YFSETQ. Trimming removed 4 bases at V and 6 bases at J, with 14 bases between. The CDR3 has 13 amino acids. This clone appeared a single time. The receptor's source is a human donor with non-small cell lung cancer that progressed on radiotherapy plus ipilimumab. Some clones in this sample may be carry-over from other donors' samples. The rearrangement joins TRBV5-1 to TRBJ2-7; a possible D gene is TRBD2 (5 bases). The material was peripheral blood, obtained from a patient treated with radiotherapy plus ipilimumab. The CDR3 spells CASSLVFGVEQYF. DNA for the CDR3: TGCGCCAGCAGCCTCGTATTCGGGGTCGAGCAGTACTTC. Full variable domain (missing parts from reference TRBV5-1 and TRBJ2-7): KAGVTQTPRYLIKTRGQQVTLSCSPISGHRSVSWYQQTPGQGLQFLFEYFSETQRNKGNFPGRFSGRQFSNSRSEMNVSTLELGDSALYLCASSLVFGVEQYFGPGTRLTVT.